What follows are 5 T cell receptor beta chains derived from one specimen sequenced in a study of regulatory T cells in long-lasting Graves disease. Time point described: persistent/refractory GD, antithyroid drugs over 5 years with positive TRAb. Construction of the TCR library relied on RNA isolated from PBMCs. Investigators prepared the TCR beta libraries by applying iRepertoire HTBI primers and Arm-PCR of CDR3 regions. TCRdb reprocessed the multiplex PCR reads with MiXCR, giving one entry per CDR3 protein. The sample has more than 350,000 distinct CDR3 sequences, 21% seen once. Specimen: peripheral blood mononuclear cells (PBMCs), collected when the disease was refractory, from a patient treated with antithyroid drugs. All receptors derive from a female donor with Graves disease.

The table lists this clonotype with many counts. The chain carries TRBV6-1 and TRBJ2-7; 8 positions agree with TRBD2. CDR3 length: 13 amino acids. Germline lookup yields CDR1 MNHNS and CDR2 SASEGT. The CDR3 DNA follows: TGTGCAGGGCGGGGAGCGGGAGTATACGAGCAGTACTTC. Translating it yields CAGRGAGVYEQYF.

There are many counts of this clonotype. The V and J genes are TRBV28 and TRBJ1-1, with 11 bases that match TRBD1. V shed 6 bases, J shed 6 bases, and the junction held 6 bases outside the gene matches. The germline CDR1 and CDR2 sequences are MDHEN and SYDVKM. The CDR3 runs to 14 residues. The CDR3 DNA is TGTGCCAGCAGACGGACAGGGGGCCCCTCTGAAGCTTTCTTT. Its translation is CASRRTGGPSEAFF.

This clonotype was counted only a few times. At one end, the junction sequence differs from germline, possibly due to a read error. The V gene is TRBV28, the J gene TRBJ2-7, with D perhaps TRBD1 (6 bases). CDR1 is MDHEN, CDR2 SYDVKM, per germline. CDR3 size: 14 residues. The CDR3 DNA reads TGTGCCAGCAGTTTGACAGGTGCTTCCTACGAGCGGTACTTC. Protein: CASSLTGASYERYF.

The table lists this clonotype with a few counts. CDR3 DNA: TGTGCCAGCAGCGTAGGGACTAGCGGGAACCTACCGAACACCGGGGAGCTGTTTTTT. The encoded protein is CASSVGTSGNLPNTGELFF. This chain connects TRBV9 to TRBJ2-2, with 12 bases identical to TRBD2. The germline CDR1 and CDR2 sequences are SGDLS and YYNGEE. There are 19 residues in the CDR3. Germline trimming cut 0 bases from V and 0 bases from J; bases unmatched to any gene: 6.

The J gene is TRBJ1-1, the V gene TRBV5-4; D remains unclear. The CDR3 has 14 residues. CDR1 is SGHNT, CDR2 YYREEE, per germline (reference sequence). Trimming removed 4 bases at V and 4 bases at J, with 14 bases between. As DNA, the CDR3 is TGTGCCAGCAGCCCCCAGGTGGGGAGCACTGAAGCTTTCTTT. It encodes CASSPQVGSTEAFF.